The 19 T cell receptor beta chains listed next were all sequenced from one sample in a study of T cell repertoires in ileal Crohn's disease. Profiled with immunoSEQ multiplex PCR; TCRdb holds only in-frame clones, not every one. Among 14,000 or so clones, roughly 78% were seen once, and the ten largest hold approximately 17%. The specimen was ileal tissue. All receptors come from an adult with Crohn's disease.

The chain links TRBV20-1 to TRBJ1-4; 7 nucleotides align to TRBD1. Germline CDR1 is DFQATT and CDR2 is SNEGSKA (reference sequence). The CDR3 runs to 10 residues. In DNA form, the CDR3 reads TGCAAAAGGAAGGAGGGGGCAGGATTTTTT. This translates into CKRKEGAGFF.

The chain recombines TRBV30 with TRBJ2-2; 8 bases are a match to TRBD2. The CDR3 covers 15 residues. Germline-derived CDR1 and CDR2 are GTSNPN and SVGIG (reference sequence). V was clipped by 3 bases and J by 5 bases; unmatched bases: 8. The CDR3 is CAWRRAGGGTGELFF. The DNA of the CDR3 is TGTGCCTGGAGAAGGGCCGGGGGGGGAACCGGGGAGCTGTTTTTT.

The rearrangement links TRBV9 to TRBJ2-1; tentatively, D is TRBD1 (6 bases). The CDR3 contains 15 residues. CDR1 and CDR2 (germline): SGDLS, YYNGEE. The V and J ends lost 4 bases and 4 bases respectively, with 15 bases between them. The CDR3 DNA reads as TGTGCCAGCAGCCCCCGGGACAAGGGGTACAATGAGCAGTTCTTC. Encoded protein: CASSPRDKGYNEQFF.

The rearrangement uses TRBV7-2 and TRBJ2-7; possibly TRBD2 for D (6 bases). From germline, CDR1 is SGHTA and CDR2 FQGNSA. Trimming cost V 1 base and J 4 bases, with 11 bases left between them. The length of the CDR3 is 14 residues. CDR3 nucleotides: TGTGCCAGCAGCTTAGGGCTAGCGCCTTACGAGCAGTACTTC. Protein product: CASSLGLAPYEQYF.

V gene TRBV7-2 combines with J gene TRBJ1-1; 7 bases are a match to TRBD1. CDR1 is SGHTA, CDR2 FQGNSA, per germline. The CDR3 consists of 14 residues. V lost 2 bases to trimming and J lost 5 bases; unmatched junction nucleotides: 5. CDR3 amino acids: CASSLRQGGTEAFF. In DNA form, the CDR3 reads TGTGCCAGCAGCTTAAGACAGGGAGGTACTGAAGCTTTCTTT.

The genes are TRBV11-2 and TRBJ2-3; TRBD1 is a possible D gene (5 bases). Germline CDR1 and CDR2: SGHAT and FQNNGV. CDR3 length equals 15 residues. Trimming took off 8 bases at V and 3 bases at J, with 18 bases between the two ends. In DNA, the CDR3 is TGTGCCAGCCTTCCAGGGCAGTCTGAAACAGATACGCAGTATTTT. It codes for CASLPGQSETDTQYF.

J is TRBJ2-5 and V is TRBV5-3; 9 bases agree with TRBD2. TRBV5-3 is marked as an open reading frame, function uncertain. V lost 4 bases and J lost 3; bases outside the gene matches: 10. This CDR3 comprises 16 residues. This CDR3 reads CARSPSGGKREETQYF. In DNA, the CDR3 is TGTGCCAGAAGCCCGAGCGGGGGGAAGCGGGAAGAGACCCAGTACTTC.

About this clone: The identical CDR3 is also encoded by other nucleotide sequences in the sample. This chain links TRBV29-1 with TRBJ1-2, with a weak D call TRBD1 (5 bases). With 3 bases removed from V and 2 bases from J, the gap between germline ends came to 7 bases. This CDR3 has 12 amino acids. Germline CDR1 reads SQVTM; CDR2 reads ANQGSEA. The CDR3 here is CSVDAGNYGYTF. Here the CDR3 DNA reads TGCAGCGTTGATGCAGGGAACTATGGCTACACCTTC.

In this sample, this clone turned up once. This sequence joins TRBV19 and TRBJ2-1; 9 bases map to TRBD1. CDR1 is LNHDA, CDR2 SQIVND, per germline (reference sequence). The CDR3 consists of 13 residues. After removal of 5 bases from V and 8 bases from J, the junction contained 4 bases not matched to a gene. DNA for the CDR3: TGTGCCAGTAGTCTGGACAGGGGCGATGAGCAGTTCTTC. Protein sequence: CASSLDRGDEQFF.

The genes are TRBV5-4 and TRBJ2-1; D is unclear. Germline CDR1 and CDR2: SGHNT and YYREEE (reference sequence). There are 13 residues in the CDR3. Trimming cost V 4 bases and J 7 bases, with 12 bases left between them. CDR3 sequence (DNA): TGTGCCAGCAGCGCTCGGTCAGGAAATGAGCAGTTCTTC. Translating gives CASSARSGNEQFF.

The V and J genes are TRBV6-1 and TRBJ2-7, with 7 bases identical to TRBD1. This CDR3 has 14 amino acids. Trimming at V came to 11 bases and at J to 5 bases, leaving 15 bases not matched to a gene. Germline V gene lookup returns CDR1 MNHNS and CDR2 SASEGT. The CDR3 loop is CASPREQGIDEQYF. The CDR3 DNA reads as TGTGCCTCTCCCCGTGAACAGGGGATCGACGAGCAGTACTTC.

The chain couples TRBV30 to TRBJ1-1; D perhaps matches TRBD1 (6 bases). CDR3 length: 13 residues. V lost 0 bases and J 7 bases, leaving 12 bases between the germline ends. Germline V CDR1 and CDR2: GTSNPN, SVGIG (reference sequence). CDR3 loop: CAWSVVRGGEAFF. The CDR3 DNA sequence: TGTGCCTGGAGTGTGGTGAGGGGGGGTGAAGCTTTCTTT. The whole variable domain, remainder taken from reference TRBV30 and TRBJ1-1, is SQTIHQWPATLVQPVGSPLSLECTVEGTSNPNLYWYRQAAGRGLQLLFYSVGIGQISSEVPQNLSASRPQDRQFILSSKKLLLSDSGFYLCAWSVVRGGEAFFGQGTRLTVV.

The chain couples TRBV7-8 to TRBJ2-2; no clear D gene. The CDR3 has 14 amino acids. Germline values: CDR1 SGHVS, CDR2 FQNEAQ. Trimming stripped 5 bases from V and 7 bases from J, with 14 bases between. The CDR3 nucleotides read TGTGCCAGCAGCACCCTTTTGTCGGTCGGGGAGCTGTTTTTT. It encodes CASSTLLSVGELFF.

The rearrangement joins TRBV7-2 to TRBJ2-1; 7 nucleotides agree with TRBD1. The CDR3 extends over 15 amino acids. Germline lookup yields CDR1 SGHTA and CDR2 FQGNSA. V was clipped by 4 bases and J by 3 bases; unmatched bases: 6. Written as DNA, the CDR3 is TGTGCCAGCAGCTCGCGACAGGGCTTCTACAATGAGCAGTTCTTC. It encodes CASSSRQGFYNEQFF.

This clone was recorded once. This rearrangement joins TRBV15 to TRBJ1-2; 11 nucleotides match TRBD1. V dropped 3 bases and J dropped 8; count of bases not matched to a gene: 11. The CDR3 is 16 residues long. The germline V gene has CDR1 LNHNV and CDR2 YYDKDF (reference sequence). The CDR3 coding sequence is TGTGCCACCAGCAGTCGGACAGGGGGCGCCCTTGGCGGCTACACCTTC. Translation: CATSSRTGGALGGYTF.

This chain links TRBV30 with TRBJ1-5; maybe TRBD1 (6 bases). The CDR3 covers 14 residues. From germline, CDR1 is GTSNPN and CDR2 SVGIG (reference sequence). Trimming took 5 bases from V and 2 from J, leaving 13 bases between them. The CDR3 loop is CAWAEGDGNQPQHF. CDR3 bases: TGTGCCTGGGCAGAGGGGGACGGCAATCAGCCCCAGCATTTT.

CDR3 loop: CASSQAVNSYNSPLHF. CDR3 nucleotide sequence: TGTGCCAGCAGCCAAGCAGTCAACTCCTATAATTCACCCCTCCACTTT. V and J are TRBV4-2 and TRBJ1-6; D gene unclear. Germline V gives CDR1 LGHNA, CDR2 YNFKEQ. This CDR3 region has 16 residues. V shed 1 base and J shed 0 bases, with 7 bases lying between them.

The chain recombines TRBV4-3 with TRBJ2-1; D not certain. Trimming removed 0 bases at V and 3 bases at J, with 9 bases between. Germline-derived CDR1 and CDR2 are LGHNA and YSLEER. The CDR3 extends over 15 amino acids. The CDR3 sequence: CASSQDRNSYNEQFF. Written as DNA, the CDR3 is TGCGCCAGCAGCCAAGATCGGAACAGCTACAATGAGCAGTTCTTC.

This clone was detected only once. The CDR3 loop reads CASSPFWTSGINEQFF. DNA for the CDR3: TGTGCCAGTAGCCCTTTTTGGACTAGCGGGATCAATGAGCAGTTCTTC. The rearrangement joins TRBV19 to TRBJ2-1; the match to TRBD2 covers 12 bases. Unmatched junction bases numbered 9, after V lost 6 bases and J lost 6 bases. The CDR3 has 16 amino acids. Per germline, CDR1 LNHDA and CDR2 SQIVND (reference sequence).